Listed below are T cell receptor beta chains from one sample, sequenced in a study of response to subunit inactivated influenza vaccine. TCRdb re-called the RT-PCR reads with MiXCR, one entry per CDR3 protein. The repertoire has 600,000 to 700,000 distinct CDR3 sequences, 12% to 15% of them found once; the top ten carry around 7.6%. Specimen: PBMCs from blood, collected less than 15 days before vaccination. Every receptor here comes from a man aged 45-60 years who received an inactivated influenza vaccine. Each CDR3 is given with its conserved first and last residue. The D gene is left open where the match is weak. Some rows mark clone size as missing; the rest say once, few, many or name a class of expanded clone.

>TRBV27|.|TRBJ2-7|.
CASRGVGPYEQYF
TGTGCCAGCAGGGGTGTAGGGCCCTACGAGCAGTACTTC
>TRBV11-1|.|TRBJ2-1|few
CASSSDPLSATYNEQFF
TGTGCCAGCAGCAGCGACCCCCTAAGCGCAACCTACAATGAGCAGTTCTTC
>TRBV4-3|TRBD1|TRBJ2-7|few
CASSQEDRRNEQYF
TGCGCCAGCAGCCAAGAGGACAGGCGAAACGAGCAGTACTTC
>TRBV10-3|.|TRBJ2-7|.
CAISLTGGSSYEQYF
TGTGCCATCTCTTTGACAGGAGGTTCCTCCTACGAGCAGTACTTC
>TRBV5-1|.|TRBJ1-1|many
CASSLAVGRVANTEAFF
TGCGCCAGCAGCTTGGCGGTCGGTCGCGTCGCGAACACTGAAGCTTTCTTT
>TRBV5-1|TRBD1|TRBJ2-1|few
CASSKHGTGDSYNEQFF
TGCGCCAGCAGCAAACACGGGACAGGGGATAGTTACAATGAGCAGTTCTTC
>TRBV12-3/TRBV12-4|TRBD1|TRBJ1-5|.
CASSLGTGANQPQHF
TGTGCCAGCAGTTTAGGCACAGGGGCAAATCAGCCCCAGCATTTT
>TRBV7-8|TRBD1|TRBJ2-2|many
CASSSYRGNTGELFF
TGTGCCAGCAGCTCGTACAGGGGGAACACCGGGGAGCTGTTTTTT
>TRBV30|TRBD2|TRBJ2-1|.
CAWSGGLAGANEQFF
TGTGCCTGGAGTGGGGGACTAGCGGGAGCCAATGAGCAGTTCTTC
>TRBV20-1|TRBD2|TRBJ2-1|few
CSARVPSGNEQFF
TGCAGTGCTAGAGTCCCTAGCGGGAATGAGCAGTTCTTC
>TRBV12-3/TRBV12-4|TRBD2|TRBJ2-7|.
CASSSGLAGPYEQYF
TGTGCCAGCAGTTCCGGACTAGCGGGGCCATACGAGCAGTACTTC
>TRBV25-1|.|TRBJ2-7|.
CASSIGFSNEQYF
TGTGCCAGCAGTATCGGGTTCTCCAACGAGCAGTACTTC
>TRBV6-2/TRBV6-3|TRBD1|TRBJ2-7|few
CASRATGGLEQYF
TGTGCCAGCAGAGCGACAGGGGGCCTTGAGCAGTACTTC
>TRBV28|TRBD1|TRBJ2-3|.
CASSSVGTGALYTQYF
TGTGCCAGCAGTTCCGTGGGGACAGGAGCCCTTTATACGCAGTATTTT
>TRBV3-1|.|TRBJ2-5|many
CASSQSTGGAKTQYF
TGTGCCAGCAGCCAAAGTACTGGGGGGGCAAAGACCCAGTACTTC
>TRBV30|.|TRBJ1-4|.
CAWSWTTNEKLFF
TGTGCCTGGAGTTGGACAACTAATGAAAAACTGTTTTTT
>TRBV20-1|TRBD2|TRBJ2-5|.
CSAKRLAEETQYF
TGCAGTGCTAAAAGACTAGCGGAAGAGACCCAGTACTTC
>TRBV4-1|.|TRBJ2-5|few
CASSQARGGETQYF
TGCGCCAGCAGCCAAGCGAGAGGAGGAGAGACCCAGTACTTC
>TRBV10-2|.|TRBJ2-1|.
CASKGQGTYNEQFF
TGCGCCAGCAAGGGGCAGGGAACCTACAATGAGCAGTTCTTC
>TRBV19|.|TRBJ2-7|few
CASSIEGGRHYEQYF
TGTGCCAGTAGTATAGAGGGCGGCAGGCACTACGAGCAGTACTTC
>TRBV7-2|TRBD2|TRBJ2-4|.
CASGTSGRSTNIQYF
TGTGCCAGCGGGACTAGCGGGCGTAGCACGAACATTCAGTACTTC
>TRBV28|.|TRBJ2-5|.
CASRVGGGAQETQYF
TGTGCCAGTAGGGTGGGCGGTGGGGCCCAAGAGACCCAGTACTTC
>TRBV10-3|.|TRBJ2-5|.
CAISDNSQQETQYF
TGTGCCATCAGTGATAACAGCCAGCAAGAGACCCAGTACTTC
>TRBV5-1|.|TRBJ2-6|.
CASSPVGAGANVLTF
TGCGCCAGCAGCCCGGTTGGAGCCGGGGCCAACGTCCTGACTTTC
>TRBV27|.|TRBJ2-6|few
CASSFTVGAGANVLTF
TGTGCCAGCAGTTTTACCGTGGGGGCTGGGGCCAACGTCCTGACTTTC
>TRBV18|.|TRBJ2-2|few
CASSPNALLNTGELFF
TGTGCCAGCTCACCTAATGCCCTCCTGAACACCGGGGAGCTGTTTTTT
>TRBV28|.|TRBJ1-4|.
CASSNPEKLFF
TGTGCCAGCAGTAACCCCGAAAAACTGTTTTTT
>TRBV12-3/TRBV12-4|.|TRBJ1-1|.
CASSFQLNTEAFF
TGTGCCAGCAGTTTCCAGTTGAACACTGAAGCTTTCTTT
>TRBV3-1|.|TRBJ2-3|few
CASSQDWQFLTDTQYF
TGTGCCAGCAGCCAAGATTGGCAGTTCCTCACAGATACGCAGTATTTT
>TRBV20-1|TRBD2|TRBJ2-5|.
CSARRLAGGFETQYF
TGCAGTGCCAGAAGACTAGCGGGGGGGTTTGAGACCCAGTACTTC
>TRBV5-1|.|TRBJ2-1|.
CASSLFGPRPSSYNEQFF
TGCGCCAGCAGCTTGTTCGGGCCTCGTCCTAGCTCCTACAATGAGCAGTTCTTC
>TRBV10-3|TRBD2|TRBJ2-2|few
CAISESPSGTTNTGELFF
TGTGCCATCAGTGAGTCTCCCAGCGGGACTACTAACACCGGGGAGCTGTTTTTT
>TRBV15|.|TRBJ1-1|many
CATSRGRRNTEAFF
TGTGCCACCAGCAGAGGCCGCAGGAACACTGAAGCTTTCTTT
>TRBV5-1|TRBD2|TRBJ2-2|.
CASSLNPGGLGSATGELFF
TGCGCCAGCAGCTTGAATCCGGGAGGTCTCGGGTCGGCTACCGGGGAGCTGTTTTTT
>TRBV18|.|TRBJ1-1|.
CASSPPSAEAFF
TGTGCCAGCTCACCACCGTCAGCCGAAGCTTTCTTT
>TRBV9|.|TRBJ2-3|few
CASSAPTPGDTQYF
TGTGCCAGCAGCGCACCGACCCCGGGAGATACGCAGTATTTT
>TRBV5-6|.|TRBJ2-3|.
CASSLSGGGGTQYF
TGTGCCAGCAGCTTGTCGGGGGGCGGAGGTACGCAGTATTTT
>TRBV7-2|.|TRBJ2-1|few
CASSFGQPISVNEQFF
TGTGCCAGCAGCTTCGGGCAACCTATCTCTGTCAATGAGCAGTTCTTC
>TRBV21-1|.|TRBJ1-6|.
CASSKDHGGVDSPLHF
TGTGCCAGCAGCAAAGATCATGGAGGGGTAGATTCACCCCTCCACTTT
>TRBV12-3/TRBV12-4|.|TRBJ2-3|.
CASSLRLGTGGTDTQYF
TGTGCCAGCAGTTTAAGGCTCGGCACAGGTGGCACAGATACGCAGTATTTT
>TRBV20-1|TRBD2|TRBJ2-5|many
CSARDIQLGTSRETQYF
TGCAGTGCTAGAGATATCCAACTAGGGACTAGCCGGGAGACCCAGTACTTC
>TRBV5-1|.|TRBJ1-2|.
CASSLDRTSYGYTF
TGCGCCAGCAGCTTGGACAGGACGAGCTATGGCTACACCTTC
>TRBV29-1|.|TRBJ2-3|.
CSVARTDTQYF
TGCAGCGTTGCTCGAACAGATACGCAGTATTTT
>TRBV20-1|TRBD2|TRBJ2-7|.
CSATRTSGSNEQYF
TGCAGTGCTACCCGGACTAGCGGGAGTAACGAGCAGTACTTC
>TRBV29-1|TRBD1|TRBJ2-5|few
CSVWDRGQETQYF
TGCAGCGTGTGGGACAGGGGACAAGAGACCCAGTACTTC
>TRBV5-1|.|TRBJ2-5|.
CASSSFRGLGRETQYF
TGCGCCAGCAGCTCGTTTCGCGGCCTTGGGCGGGAGACCCAGTACTTC
>TRBV29-1|.|TRBJ1-2|.
CSVRLSDVNYGYTF
TGCAGCGTTCGATTATCGGACGTTAACTATGGCTACACCTTC
>TRBV21-1|.|TRBJ2-5|.
CASSKVFTEETQYF
TGTGCCAGCAGCAAAGTATTTACAGAAGAGACCCAGTACTTC